This TCR beta chain originates from a study of vaccination and CD4 T cells after COVID-19. Whole-study context: The convalescents comprised six males and four females, two of them Hispanic.

Treatment meaning: approximately 9-day PBMC culture with coronavirus spike peptide pools or control peptides (ViraFEST assay). In the ViraFEST assay, peptide-pool expansion preceded TCR sequencing of expanded clonotypes. About this clonotype itself: The antigen is not known.

Cultured CD4+ T cell DNA was sequenced using the Oncomine TCR Beta short-read assay. It was from cultured CD4+ T cells that genomic DNA was extracted. Each CDR3 protein is one row after TCRdb ran MiXCR on the PCR reads. The sample holds about 20,000 distinct CDR3 sequences, 45% to 55% seen once. Per the germline V gene, CDR1 is DFQATT and CDR2 is SNEGSKA (reference sequence). J was trimmed by 7 bases and V by 0 bases; bases with no gene match: 10. The CDR3 has 16 amino acids. Sequencing used CD4+ T cells from blood, cultured in vitro. The V call is TRBV20-1, the J call TRBJ2-2; 8 bases are a match to TRBD2. The origin of this receptor is a human donor who had recovered from COVID-19. The CDR3 DNA reads TGCAGTGCTAGAGATGGAGGACGGGGGGGCGGCGGGGAGCTGTTTTTT. Its protein is CSARDGGRGGGGELFF.